A selection of T cell receptor beta chains follows, all from one sample in a study of blood T cells in healthy people across ages. TCRdb ran MiXCR on the 5' RACE reads and lists one entry per CDR3 protein. The sample yields roughly 800,000 distinct CDR3 sequences, roughly 64% seen once. Material: blood. The source is a man aged 30 to 39 in good health. The CDR3 runs from the conserved cysteine through the conserved F or W. Clone size, where shown, is once, few, many, or a class for clones that have expanded.

j_gene | abundance | v_gene | CDR3aa
TRBJ1-2 | - | TRBV20-1 | CSAIGTGGRWGYTF
TRBJ2-1 | - | TRBV20-1 | CSANAQSGSSYNEQFF
TRBJ1-2 | - | TRBV12-3/TRBV12-4 | CASSPMLGLGGYTF
TRBJ2-1 | few | TRBV7-2 | CASSLGIRDRKFF
TRBJ1-1 | few | TRBV5-6 | CASTMRNRQRQAFF
TRBJ2-1 | - | TRBV3-1 | CASSQPLAGGLNEQFF
TRBJ2-3 | - | TRBV20-1 | CSADGGWREGTDTQYF
TRBJ2-7 | - | TRBV27 | CASSLTGTGSVQQYF
TRBJ2-5 | few | TRBV6-1 | CASSEARGWATQYF
TRBJ2-5 | once | TRBV21-1 | CASSKELPPMTQYF
TRBJ2-1 | - | TRBV7-2 | CASSPGQGNTYEQFF
TRBJ2-3 | - | TRBV4-2 | CASSQDRRREADTQYF
TRBJ2-5 | - | TRBV5-1 | CASREGTGQETQYF
TRBJ1-2 | - | TRBV5-1 | CASSPGPLYGYTF
TRBJ2-7 | few | TRBV20-1 | CSATLGLAGYEQYF
TRBJ2-7 | few | TRBV18 | CASSRSDYEQYF
TRBJ2-5 | - | TRBV20-1 | CSARDPGTETQYF
TRBJ2-3 | - | TRBV21-1 | CASSKRWSGCVVTQYF
TRBJ2-3 | - | TRBV7-2 | CASSLAPGTDTRYF
TRBJ2-1 | - | TRBV5-1 | CASSERLAGGGLNEQFF
- | - | TRBV27 | CASSLTGGSRGEQYF
TRBJ2-5 | - | TRBV29-1 | CSVANQETQYF
TRBJ1-2 | - | TRBV13 | CASSPWITYGYTF
TRBJ2-5 | few | TRBV11-2 | CASSPKQETQYF
TRBJ2-7 | - | TRBV7-8 | CASSLRTGGIYEQYF
TRBJ2-7 | - | TRBV12-3/TRBV12-4 | CASSGDGHYEQYF
TRBJ1-6 | - | TRBV13 | CASSKRGPGEFLNSPLYF
TRBJ2-3 | - | TRBV28 | CASMWDRGRTDTQYF